This is a list of T cell receptor beta chains from one sample in a study of Ad26.COV2.S vaccination and SARS-CoV-2 variants. Profiled with immunoSEQ multiplex PCR; TCRdb holds only in-frame clones, not every one. The sample has about 680,000 clones; 89% are singletons. The material was peripheral blood, obtained in a trial of Ad26.COV2.S vaccine versus placebo. These receptors came from a person between 18 and 65 years old who received the Ad26.COV2.S COVID-19 vaccine or a placebo. CDR3s include the opening cysteine and the closing phenylalanine or tryptophan. A D gene is named only where the DNA matches it firmly. Clone size, where shown, is once, few, many, or a class for clones that have expanded.

cdr3_aa | cdr3_nt | v_call | clone_size | d_call | j_call
CASGLRGVNTEAFF | TGTGCTAGTGGTTTGCGGGGCGTGAACACTGAAGCTTTCTTT | TRBV12-5 | NA | NA | TRBJ1-1
CASSVALYGTDTQYF | TGTGCCAGCAGCGTAGCTCTATACGGCACAGATACGCAGTATTTT | TRBV9 | NA | NA | TRBJ2-3
CASSPGGSYGYTF | TGTGCCAGCAGCCCAGGGGGGTCCTATGGCTACACCTTC | TRBV7-9 | NA | TRBD1 | TRBJ1-2
CASSQPLRGSSYNEQFF | TGTGCCAGCAGCCAACCCCTAAGGGGCAGCTCCTACAATGAGCAGTTCTTC | TRBV5-8 | NA | NA | TRBJ2-1
CASSQAPRDNYGYTF | TGCGCCAGCAGCCAAGCACCCCGGGATAACTATGGCTACACCTTC | TRBV4-3 | NA | NA | TRBJ1-2
CASSPPQESYNEQFF | TGTGCCAGCTCACCACCACAAGAGAGCTACAATGAGCAGTTCTTC | TRBV18 | NA | NA | TRBJ2-1
CASSLLYGYTF | TGTGCCAGCAGCCTCCTCTATGGCTACACCTTC | TRBV7-9 | NA | NA | TRBJ1-2
CASSFGTGEETQYF | TGCGCCAGCAGCTTCGGGACAGGGGAAGAGACCCAGTACTTC | TRBV5-1 | NA | TRBD1 | TRBJ2-5
CASSFLGAPGYTF | TGTGCCAGCAGTTTTCTGGGGGCGCCTGGCTACACCTTC | TRBV12-3/TRBV12-4 | NA | NA | TRBJ1-2
CASSSRAQLNYEQYF | TGTGCCAGCAGCTCCCGGGCCCAGCTGAACTACGAGCAGTACTTC | TRBV7-2 | NA | NA | TRBJ2-7
CASNPGLAWNEQFF | TGTGCCAGCAACCCGGGACTAGCGTGGAATGAGCAGTTCTTC | TRBV6-5 | NA | TRBD2 | TRBJ2-1
CASSQATNYGYTF | TGTGCCAGCAGCCAGGCCACTAACTATGGCTACACCTTC | TRBV14 | NA | NA | TRBJ1-2
CASSIVPTTGANVLTF | TGTGCCAGCAGTATCGTCCCTACGACTGGGGCCAACGTCCTGACTTTC | TRBV2 | NA | NA | TRBJ2-6
CASSYSGQGSSYEQYF | TGTGCCAGCAGTTACTCGGGACAGGGGAGCTCCTACGAGCAGTACTTC | TRBV6-2/TRBV6-3 | many | TRBD1 | TRBJ2-7
CASKGQGTYEQYF | TGTGCCAGCAAAGGACAGGGAACCTACGAGCAGTACTTC | TRBV25-1 | NA | TRBD1 | TRBJ2-7
CASSLGGTRELFF | TGTGCCAGCAGCTTAGGGGGAACGAGGGAGCTGTTTTTT | TRBV7-9 | once | NA | TRBJ2-2
CASPPPGTAALGEKLFF | TGTGCCAGCCCTCCTCCCGGAACTGCGGCGTTAGGAGAAAAACTGTTTTTT | TRBV7-9 | NA | NA | TRBJ1-4
CASRGSGGVETQYF | TGTGCCAGCAGGGGAAGCGGGGGGGTCGAGACCCAGTACTTC | TRBV6-5 | once | TRBD2 | TRBJ2-5
CASSGSHSTDTQYF | TGTGCCAGCTCAGGGTCGCATAGCACAGATACGCAGTATTTT | TRBV18 | NA | NA | TRBJ2-3
CASSFSTSGNSYEQYF | TGTGCCAGCAGCTTTTCTACTAGCGGCAATTCCTACGAGCAGTACTTC | TRBV13 | NA | TRBD2 | TRBJ2-7
CASSLPQLAGPNQPQHF | TGTGCCAGCAGCTTGCCCCAGCTGGCAGGGCCGAATCAGCCCCAGCATTTT | TRBV5-5 | NA | NA | TRBJ1-5
CASSLSNGNGYTF | TGTGCCAGCAGTTTATCAAACGGTAATGGCTACACCTTC | TRBV27 | NA | NA | TRBJ1-2
CASSGSSGSTDTQYF | TGTGCCAGCAGCGGCTCTAGCGGTAGCACAGATACGCAGTATTTT | TRBV5-8 | NA | TRBD2 | TRBJ2-3
CASSMGLLTTGELFF | TGTGCCAGTAGTATGGGGCTCTTGACCACCGGGGAGCTGTTTTTT | TRBV19 | NA | NA | TRBJ2-2
CASSLGSQPQHF | TGTGCCAGCAGCTTAGGTAGTCAGCCCCAGCATTTT | TRBV13 | NA | NA | TRBJ1-5
CASSWTGLGTEAFF | TGTGCCAGCAGTTGGACAGGGTTAGGCACTGAAGCTTTCTTT | TRBV7-9 | NA | TRBD1 | TRBJ1-1
CSVATHSGANVLTF | TGCAGCGTTGCAACACATTCTGGGGCCAACGTCCTGACTTTC | TRBV29-1 | NA | NA | TRBJ2-6
CASSLSADFTYEQYF | TGTGCCAGCAGCTTGAGCGCCGACTTTACGTACGAGCAGTACTTC | TRBV5-4 | NA | NA | TRBJ2-7
CASSYSILRQGEFF | TGTGCCAGCAGTTACTCGATCCTAAGACAGGGGGAGTTCTTC | TRBV6-5 | NA | TRBD1 | TRBJ2-1
CASSPRAGGELFF | TGTGCCAGCAGCCCCAGAGCTGGCGGGGAGCTGTTTTTT | TRBV5-6 | once | NA | TRBJ2-2
CASSTPGQTYEQYF | TGTGCCAGTAGTACCCCGGGACAGACCTACGAGCAGTACTTC | TRBV19 | once | TRBD1 | TRBJ2-7
CASSLRLDRGRANYGYTF | TGTGCCAGCAGCTTACGGCTGGACAGGGGTCGAGCTAACTATGGCTACACCTTC | TRBV7-2 | NA | TRBD1 | TRBJ1-2
CASSSTQGEKLFF | TGTGCCAGCAGCTCGACTCAGGGGGAAAAACTGTTTTTT | TRBV7-2 | NA | NA | TRBJ1-4
CASSQDWSRPYGYTF | TGCGCCAGCAGCCAAGATTGGTCCCGCCCGTATGGCTACACCTTC | TRBV4-3 | NA | NA | TRBJ1-2
CASSFQANQPQHF | TGTGCCAGCAGCTTTCAGGCCAATCAGCCCCAGCATTTT | TRBV5-6 | NA | NA | TRBJ1-5
CASSPALLSTDTQYF | TGTGCCAGCTCACCGGCACTCCTAAGCACAGATACGCAGTATTTT | TRBV18 | NA | NA | TRBJ2-3
CASSYIAGSNQPQHF | TGTGCCAGCAGTTACATTGCGGGGAGCAATCAGCCCCAGCATTTT | TRBV6-2/TRBV6-3 | NA | NA | TRBJ1-5
CASSLRPGTAGDEQFF | TGTGCCAGCAGCTTGCGGCCCGGGACAGCCGGGGATGAGCAGTTCTTC | TRBV5-8 | NA | TRBD1 | TRBJ2-1
CARGETYEQYF | TGTGCCAGGGGAGAGACCTACGAGCAGTACTTC | TRBV30 | NA | NA | TRBJ2-7
CASSSRGAGGHSLYNEQFF | TGCGCCAGCAGCTCAAGGGGCGCGGGCGGACATAGTCTGTACAATGAGCAGTTCTTC | TRBV4-3 | NA | NA | TRBJ2-1
CSVDRRLQEAFF | TGCAGCGTTGACCGGAGACTCCAGGAAGCTTTCTTT | TRBV29-1 | NA | NA | TRBJ1-1
CASRPDRAPGELFF | TGTGCCAGCAGACCGGACAGGGCCCCCGGGGAGCTGTTTTTT | TRBV5-6 | NA | TRBD1 | TRBJ2-2
CASSQSGINEQFF | TGTGCCAGCAGCCAGAGCGGGATTAATGAGCAGTTCTTC | TRBV3-1/TRBV3-2 | NA | TRBD2 | TRBJ2-1
CASSTTGYLSYEQYF | TGTGCCAGTAGTACAACAGGGTATTTATCCTACGAGCAGTACTTC | TRBV19 | NA | NA | TRBJ2-7
CASSPDRLIYGYTF | TGTGCCAGCAGCCCGGACAGACTGATCTATGGCTACACCTTC | TRBV7-9 | NA | NA | TRBJ1-2
CASSLIEHEQFF | TGTGCCAGCAGCTTAATAGAGCATGAGCAGTTCTTC | TRBV13 | once | NA | TRBJ2-1
CASNGRINTGELFF | TGTGCCAGTAATGGACGGATCAACACCGGGGAGCTGTTTTTT | TRBV19 | NA | NA | TRBJ2-2
CASTLFQTNTEAFF | TGTGCCAGCACCCTTTTCCAAACGAACACTGAAGCTTTCTTT | TRBV5-5 | NA | NA | TRBJ1-1